This TCR beta chain was retrieved from a study of cytomegalovirus exposure and HLA in healthy donors. Turning to the study itself: The roughly 110 validation repertoires were reported in a later analysis to have been generated on the same platform as the approximately 600 first-cohort repertoires. Overall study findings and caveats: According to a later analysis, TCR clusters from the first cohort tended to co-occur in the 90 to 150 validation repertoires. Rare TCR sequences dominated, though some public TCRs recurred in many donors. Some TCR beta chains (roughly 150 of them) were listed as cytomegalovirus-associated.

The V and J ends lost 7 bases and 5 bases respectively, with 7 bases between them. The CDR3 is 11 residues long. Germline values: CDR1 MNHEY, CDR2 SVGAGI. Repertoires were generated with immunoSEQ multiplex PCR, while TCRdb's copy carries only in-frame clones and drops some. In the table there are some 120,000 clones, roughly 90% of which are singletons. Notes on this clone: Its antigen is still unknown.

The origin of this receptor is a man aged 25 to 45 in good health and CMV-seronegative. The material sequenced was PBMCs. The chain has TRBV6-5 and TRBJ2-3; D might be TRBD2 (6 bases). For the CDR3, the DNA is TGTGCCAGCACCGGGGGAGATACGCAGTATTTT. Encoded protein: CASTGGDTQYF.